This T cell receptor (beta chain) was profiled in a study of cytomegalovirus exposure and HLA in healthy donors. V lost 6 bases and J lost 2, with 14 bases in between. The germline V gene has CDR1 MNHNS and CDR2 SASEGT. The CDR3 contains 15 residues. The PCR used 60 Vbeta and 13 Jbeta primers. Data came from immunoSEQ multiplex PCR; TCRdb stores just in-frame clones and leaves some out. The profile covers fewer than 200,000 clones, with 75% to 80% appearing a single time and 6.3% taken by the ten largest. The V call is TRBV6-1, the J call TRBJ1-5; D is unresolved. Specimen: PBMCs. The origin of this receptor is a man in his forties in good health and CMV-seropositive. Written as DNA, the CDR3 is TGTGCCAGCAGAACGGGAGGGTTGCGCAATCAGCCCCAGCATTTT. Translating it yields CASRTGGLRNQPQHF.